This TCR beta chain originates from a study of T cells after yellow fever vaccination. Findings of the study overall: Weaker in magnitude, the secondary response showed a faster peak on day 5 versus 15. Reappearing after the booster were most of the clones from primary vaccination (approximately 96% CD4, 85% to 90% CD8).

One entry per CDR3 protein results from TCRdb running MiXCR on the 5' RACE reads. The sample lists a few hundred thousand distinct CDR3 sequences; 3.5% to 4.5% were seen once. Comment on this clonotype: Its specificity is unknown.

This TCR derives from a man between 18 and 29 years old who received the YFV17D yellow fever vaccine. The sample was PBMCs, taken 15 days after the yellow fever booster vaccination.

The CDR3 protein is CASSVSQDQETQYF. CDR3 DNA sequence: TGTGCCAGCAGTGTGAGTCAGGACCAAGAGACCCAGTACTTC. The rearrangement uses TRBV6-5 and TRBJ2-5; D is unclear. The CDR3 covers 14 residues. Per germline, CDR1 MNHEY and CDR2 SVGAGI. Trimming shortened V by 5 bases and J by 0 bases, and 10 bases separated the two germline ends.